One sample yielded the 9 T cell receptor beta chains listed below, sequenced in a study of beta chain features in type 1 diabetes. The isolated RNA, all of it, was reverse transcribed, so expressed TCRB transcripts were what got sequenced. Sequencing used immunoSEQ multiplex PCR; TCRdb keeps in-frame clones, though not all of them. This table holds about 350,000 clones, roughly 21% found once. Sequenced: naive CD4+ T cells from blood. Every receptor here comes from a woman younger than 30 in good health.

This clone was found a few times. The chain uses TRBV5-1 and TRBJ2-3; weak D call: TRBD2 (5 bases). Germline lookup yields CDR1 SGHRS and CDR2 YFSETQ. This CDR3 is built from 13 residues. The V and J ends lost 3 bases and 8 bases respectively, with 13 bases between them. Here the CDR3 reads CASSYPEAATQYF. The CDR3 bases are TGCGCCAGCAGCTACCCGGAGGCGGCTACGCAGTATTTT.

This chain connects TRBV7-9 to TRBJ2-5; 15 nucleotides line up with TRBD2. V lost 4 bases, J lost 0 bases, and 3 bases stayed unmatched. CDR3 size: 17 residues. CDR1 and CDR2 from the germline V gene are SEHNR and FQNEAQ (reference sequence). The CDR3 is CASSSGTSGGHQETQYF. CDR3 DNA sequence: TGTGCCAGCAGCTCAGGGACTAGCGGGGGGCACCAAGAGACCCAGTACTTC.

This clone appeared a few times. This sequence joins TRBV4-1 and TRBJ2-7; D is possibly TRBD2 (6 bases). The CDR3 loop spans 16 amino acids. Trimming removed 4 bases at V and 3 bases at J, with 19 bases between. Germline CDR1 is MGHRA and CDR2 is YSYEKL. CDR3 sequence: CASSREAGTVVYEQYF. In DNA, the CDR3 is TGCGCCAGCAGCCGCGAGGCCGGGACTGTAGTCTACGAGCAGTACTTC.

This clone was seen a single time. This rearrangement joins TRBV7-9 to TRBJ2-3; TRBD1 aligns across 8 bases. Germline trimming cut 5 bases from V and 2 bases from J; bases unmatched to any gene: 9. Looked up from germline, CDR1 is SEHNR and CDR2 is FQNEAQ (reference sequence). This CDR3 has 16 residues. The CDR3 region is CASSAKWDRHTDTQYF. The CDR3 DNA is TGTGCCAGCAGCGCTAAATGGGACAGGCACACAGATACGCAGTATTTT.

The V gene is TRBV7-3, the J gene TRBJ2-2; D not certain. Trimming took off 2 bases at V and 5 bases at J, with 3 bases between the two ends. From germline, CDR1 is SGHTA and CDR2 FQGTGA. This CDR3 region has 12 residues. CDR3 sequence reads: CASSLSTGELFF. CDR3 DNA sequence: TGTGCCAGCAGCTTATCTACCGGGGAGCTGTTTTTT.

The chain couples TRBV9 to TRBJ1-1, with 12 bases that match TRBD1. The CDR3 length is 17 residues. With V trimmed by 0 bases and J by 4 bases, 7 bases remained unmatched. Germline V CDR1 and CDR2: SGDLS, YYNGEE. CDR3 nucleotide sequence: TGTGCCAGCAGCGTAGCTGGGACAGGGGGCGCGGGCACTGAAGCTTTCTTT. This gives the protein CASSVAGTGGAGTEAFF.

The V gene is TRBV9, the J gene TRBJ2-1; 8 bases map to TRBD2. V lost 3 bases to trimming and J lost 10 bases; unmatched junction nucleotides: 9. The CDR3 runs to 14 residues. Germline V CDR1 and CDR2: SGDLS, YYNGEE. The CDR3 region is CASSAGTRGLEQFF. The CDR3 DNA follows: TGTGCCAGCAGCGCCGGGACTAGGGGGTTGGAGCAGTTCTTC. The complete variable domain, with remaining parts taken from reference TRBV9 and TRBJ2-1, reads DSGVTQTPKHLITATGQRVTLRCSPRSGDLSVYWYQQSLDQGLQFLIQYYNGEERAKGNILERFSAQQFPDLHSELNLSSLELGDSALYFCASSAGTRGLEQFFGPGTRLTVL.

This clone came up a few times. Here the CDR3 reads CASSPLFGGFERYEQFF. As DNA, the CDR3 is TGTGCCAGCTCACCACTGTTCGGGGGGTTCGAACGGTATGAGCAGTTCTTC. This rearrangement joins TRBV18 to TRBJ2-1; 7 bases map to TRBD2. Germline loops: CDR1 KGHSH, CDR2 LQKENI. Germline trimming cut 1 base from V and 8 bases from J; bases unmatched to any gene: 14. This CDR3 is 17 amino acids long.

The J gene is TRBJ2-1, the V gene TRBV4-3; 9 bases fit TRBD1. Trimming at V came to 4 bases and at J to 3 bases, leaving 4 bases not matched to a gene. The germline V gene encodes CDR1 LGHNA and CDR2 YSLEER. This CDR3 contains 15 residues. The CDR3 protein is CASSPDRGNYNEQFF. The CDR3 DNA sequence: TGCGCCAGCAGCCCTGACAGGGGGAACTACAATGAGCAGTTCTTC.